The clone carrying this TCR beta chain was observed a handful of times. One entry per CDR3 protein results from TCRdb running MiXCR on the RT-PCR reads. The sample consists of about 74,000 distinct CDR3 sequences, approximately 26% of them appearing once. This sample was taken from a study of patients and donors after allogeneic stem cell transplantation. Germline CDR1 MNHEY, CDR2 SVGAGI. The ends were cut back, 2 bases at V and 2 bases at J, with 8 bases in the middle. The CDR3 loop spans 14 amino acids. The chain recombines TRBV6-5 with TRBJ2-3; D unclear. The TCR comes from a human donor who was either an allogeneic HSCT recipient or a stem cell or donor lymphocyte infusion donor (not recorded which). It is not recorded whose cells these are; they may come from a transplant donor. Sequenced material: blood, either unsorted or a sorted T cell fraction (not recorded which). The CDR3 DNA reads as TGTGCCAGCAGTTACCTGGGTCCCACAGATACGCAGTATTTT. It yields the protein CASSYLGPTDTQYF.